The rows below give T cell receptor beta chains drawn from one sample of a study of OX40 agonist ivuxolimab in advanced cancers. Clones were read by immunoSEQ multiplex PCR, and TCRdb kept only the in-frame ones, dropping some. Of just under 60,000 clones in the sample, around 93% were seen once. The input for sequencing was CD4+ or CD8+ T cells sorted from blood, taken in a trial of the OX40 agonist ivuxolimab. These receptors originate from an adult with an advanced solid tumor such as melanoma, head and neck, liver or kidney cancer. CDR3s include the opening cysteine and the closing phenylalanine or tryptophan. A D gene is named only where the DNA matches it firmly. Size values are once, few and many counts, or a class for expanded clones, and some rows have none.

v_gene	d_gene	j_gene	abundance	CDR3aa	CDR3nt
TRBV4-2	.	TRBJ1-1	few	CASSQVPGYTEAFF	TGTGCCAGCAGCCAAGTGCCGGGTTACACTGAAGCTTTCTTT
TRBV10-3	TRBD2	TRBJ2-7	.	CAISIPGLEYEQYF	TGTGCCATCAGTATTCCGGGACTAGAATACGAGCAGTACTTC
TRBV28	.	TRBJ2-3	.	CASSLDGTDTDTQYF	TGTGCCAGCAGTTTAGACGGGACGGACACAGATACGCAGTATTTT
TRBV2	.	TRBJ2-3	.	CASSEGPTSTDTQYF	TGTGCCAGCAGTGAGGGCCCTACGAGCACAGATACGCAGTATTTT
TRBV27	.	TRBJ2-1	.	CASSLSPFTSSYNEQFF	TGTGCCAGCAGTTTGTCCCCGTTCACCTCCTCCTACAATGAGCAGTTCTTC
TRBV30	TRBD1	TRBJ2-7	.	CAWSVGAGGLEQYF	TGTGCCTGGAGTGTAGGGGCAGGGGGTCTCGAGCAGTACTTC
TRBV10-1	.	TRBJ2-2	.	CASCRDLETGELFF	TGCGCCAGCTGCCGGGACCTAGAAACCGGGGAGCTGTTTTTT
TRBV2	.	TRBJ1-5	.	CASSELNSNQPQHF	TGTGCCAGCAGTGAACTGAATAGCAATCAGCCCCAGCATTTT
TRBV19	.	TRBJ1-1	.	CASSIGVYTEAFF	TGTGCCAGTAGTATTGGGGTTTACACTGAAGCTTTCTTT
TRBV7-2	.	TRBJ2-3	.	CASSPSWNTDTQYF	TGTGCCAGCAGCCCAAGCTGGAACACAGATACGCAGTATTTT
TRBV15	.	TRBJ2-1	.	CATSKYTAYNEQFF	TGTGCCACCAGCAAATATACAGCGTACAATGAGCAGTTCTTC
TRBV2	TRBD1	TRBJ1-5	.	CASSAGGSQSNQPQHF	TGTGCCAGCAGTGCAGGGGGCAGTCAAAGCAATCAGCCCCAGCATTTT
TRBV2	TRBD1	TRBJ2-7	.	CASRDRGNEQYF	TGTGCCAGCAGGGACAGGGGCAATGAGCAGTACTTC
TRBV7-8	TRBD2	TRBJ2-1	.	CASSPRGGLAGGGNEQFF	TGTGCCAGCAGTCCAAGGGGCGGACTAGCGGGAGGAGGGAATGAGCAGTTCTTC
TRBV6-5	.	TRBJ2-1	.	CASSYRGNEQFF	TGTGCCAGCAGTTACCGGGGGAATGAGCAGTTCTTC
TRBV9	.	TRBJ2-1	once	CASSVGTGGHYNEQFF	TGTGCCAGCAGCGTAGGAACCGGAGGGCACTACAATGAGCAGTTCTTC
TRBV7-9	.	TRBJ2-7	.	CASSFPENGHEQYF	TGTGCCAGCAGCTTTCCGGAGAACGGCCACGAGCAGTACTTC
TRBV9	TRBD1	TRBJ1-4	.	CASSRLGTVNEKLFF	TGTGCCAGCAGCCGGCTGGGGACAGTCAATGAAAAACTGTTTTTT
TRBV28	.	TRBJ2-2	.	CATKKTNTGELFF	TGTGCTACAAAGAAGACGAACACCGGGGAGCTGTTTTTT
TRBV7-9	TRBD1	TRBJ2-7	.	CASSFGDRVFGYEQYF	TGTGCCAGCAGTTTTGGGGACAGGGTTTTTGGGTACGAGCAGTACTTC
TRBV7-9	.	TRBJ2-7	.	CASSPPRGTEQYF	TGTGCCAGCAGCCCACCTCGTGGGACCGAGCAGTACTTC
TRBV2	TRBD1	TRBJ1-1	.	CASSEGQTGEKAFF	TGTGCCAGCAGTGAAGGGCAGACAGGGGAGAAAGCTTTCTTT
TRBV2	.	TRBJ2-5	.	CASMGGVETQYF	TGTGCCAGCATGGGTGGGGTAGAGACCCAGTACTTC
TRBV5-1	.	TRBJ2-7	once	CASRLEGVRNEQYF	TGCGCCAGCAGATTGGAGGGGGTCCGGAACGAGCAGTACTTC
TRBV4-3	.	TRBJ2-1	.	CASSPTAFSYNEQFF	TGCGCCAGCAGCCCGACAGCGTTCTCCTACAATGAGCAGTTCTTC
TRBV19	.	TRBJ2-5	.	CASSISGLPIETQYF	TGTGCCAGTAGTATTAGCGGACTTCCGATCGAGACCCAGTACTTC
TRBV7-9	.	TRBJ2-5	.	CASSVRAGQETQYF	TGTGCCAGCAGTGTCCGGGCAGGCCAAGAGACCCAGTACTTC
TRBV7-9	.	TRBJ2-1	.	CASSLHRDSYNEQFF	TGTGCCAGCAGCCTTCACAGGGACTCCTACAATGAGCAGTTCTTC
TRBV21-1	.	TRBJ2-1	.	CASSARQGQGDGNHEQFF	TGTGCCAGCAGCGCGCGCCAGGGACAGGGGGACGGGAATCATGAGCAGTTCTTC
TRBV5-4	.	TRBJ1-5	.	CASSRGGSNQPQHF	TGTGCCAGCAGCCGGGGGGGTAGCAATCAGCCCCAGCATTTT
TRBV9	.	TRBJ2-7	medium-sized	CASSVAGTNYEQYF	TGTGCCAGCAGCGTAGCTGGGACCAACTACGAGCAGTACTTC
TRBV11-2	.	TRBJ2-3	.	CASSLVYDTQYF	TGTGCCAGCAGCTTAGTTTACGATACGCAGTATTTT
TRBV27	.	TRBJ2-1	.	CASTTSPGRNYNEQFF	TGTGCCAGCACTACATCGCCAGGACGTAACTACAATGAGCAGTTCTTC
TRBV7-9	.	TRBJ2-7	.	CASSSLAEEQYF	TGTGCCAGCAGCTCCTTAGCTGAAGAGCAGTACTTC
TRBV11-2	.	TRBJ2-4	.	CASSPNIQYF	TGTGCCAGCTCACCGAACATTCAGTACTTC
TRBV7-9	.	TRBJ2-1	.	CASSLGGDYNEQFF	TGTGCCAGCAGCTTAGGGGGCGACTACAATGAGCAGTTCTTC
TRBV4-3	TRBD2	TRBJ2-2	.	CASSGRLAGETGELFF	TGCGCCAGCAGCGGCCGACTAGCGGGAGAAACCGGGGAGCTGTTTTTT
TRBV5-4	.	TRBJ2-7	.	CASSTPDGGEQYF	TGTGCCAGCAGCACCCCGGACGGTGGCGAGCAGTACTTC